This T cell receptor beta chain originates from a study of T-cell memory formation after mild COVID-19. Comment on this clonotype: The target antigen is unknown.

Findings of the study overall: Clones contracting across day 15 to 85 had a balanced CD4/CD8 profile; later expanding clones leaned CD4+.

The CDR3 loop spans 18 amino acids. Germline V CDR1 and CDR2: LGHNT, FRNRAP. The V and J ends lost 1 base and 2 bases respectively, with 18 bases between them. TCRdb re-derived calls from the 5' RACE reads in MiXCR, one entry per CDR3 protein. The repertoire consists of about 170,000 distinct CDR3 sequences, with approximately 13% occurring once and the leading ten covering 3% to 4%. Source material: PBMCs or a T cell subset sorted from them (not recorded which). The chain is built from TRBV12-5 and TRBJ2-4, with a tentative D call TRBD2 (6 bases). This TCR was recovered from a man between 18 and 35 years old who had mild COVID-19 (a few samples of this study predate the infection). Cell type and time point are not known. The CDR3 is CASGLGPWPGGTKNIQYF. The DNA of the CDR3 is TGTGCTAGTGGTTTGGGGCCTTGGCCTGGGGGGACCAAAAACATTCAGTACTTC.